This T cell receptor beta chain derives from a study of cytomegalovirus exposure and HLA in healthy donors. This clone was seen a single time. The antigen remains unidentified. Germline-derived CDR1 and CDR2 are SGHRS and YFSETQ. CDR3 size: 15 residues. Unmatched junction bases numbered 8, after V lost 4 bases and J lost 4 bases. Findings of the study overall: The study designated 150 to 200 TCR beta chains cytomegalovirus-associated.

Researchers ran the PCR with 60 Vbeta and 13 Jbeta primers. Libraries were prepared by immunoSEQ multiplex PCR; TCRdb keeps only in-frame clonotypes and omits some of them. Here the sample spans 100,000 to 150,000 clones, 74% being singletons. This TCR came from a middle-aged man in good health and CMV-seropositive. The specimen sequenced was PBMCs. This sequence joins TRBV5-1 and TRBJ2-3, with TRBD1 matching 8 bases. CDR3 DNA: TGCGCCAGCAGCGACCTGACAGGGGCCGCAGATACGCAGTATTTT. Protein product: CASSDLTGAADTQYF.